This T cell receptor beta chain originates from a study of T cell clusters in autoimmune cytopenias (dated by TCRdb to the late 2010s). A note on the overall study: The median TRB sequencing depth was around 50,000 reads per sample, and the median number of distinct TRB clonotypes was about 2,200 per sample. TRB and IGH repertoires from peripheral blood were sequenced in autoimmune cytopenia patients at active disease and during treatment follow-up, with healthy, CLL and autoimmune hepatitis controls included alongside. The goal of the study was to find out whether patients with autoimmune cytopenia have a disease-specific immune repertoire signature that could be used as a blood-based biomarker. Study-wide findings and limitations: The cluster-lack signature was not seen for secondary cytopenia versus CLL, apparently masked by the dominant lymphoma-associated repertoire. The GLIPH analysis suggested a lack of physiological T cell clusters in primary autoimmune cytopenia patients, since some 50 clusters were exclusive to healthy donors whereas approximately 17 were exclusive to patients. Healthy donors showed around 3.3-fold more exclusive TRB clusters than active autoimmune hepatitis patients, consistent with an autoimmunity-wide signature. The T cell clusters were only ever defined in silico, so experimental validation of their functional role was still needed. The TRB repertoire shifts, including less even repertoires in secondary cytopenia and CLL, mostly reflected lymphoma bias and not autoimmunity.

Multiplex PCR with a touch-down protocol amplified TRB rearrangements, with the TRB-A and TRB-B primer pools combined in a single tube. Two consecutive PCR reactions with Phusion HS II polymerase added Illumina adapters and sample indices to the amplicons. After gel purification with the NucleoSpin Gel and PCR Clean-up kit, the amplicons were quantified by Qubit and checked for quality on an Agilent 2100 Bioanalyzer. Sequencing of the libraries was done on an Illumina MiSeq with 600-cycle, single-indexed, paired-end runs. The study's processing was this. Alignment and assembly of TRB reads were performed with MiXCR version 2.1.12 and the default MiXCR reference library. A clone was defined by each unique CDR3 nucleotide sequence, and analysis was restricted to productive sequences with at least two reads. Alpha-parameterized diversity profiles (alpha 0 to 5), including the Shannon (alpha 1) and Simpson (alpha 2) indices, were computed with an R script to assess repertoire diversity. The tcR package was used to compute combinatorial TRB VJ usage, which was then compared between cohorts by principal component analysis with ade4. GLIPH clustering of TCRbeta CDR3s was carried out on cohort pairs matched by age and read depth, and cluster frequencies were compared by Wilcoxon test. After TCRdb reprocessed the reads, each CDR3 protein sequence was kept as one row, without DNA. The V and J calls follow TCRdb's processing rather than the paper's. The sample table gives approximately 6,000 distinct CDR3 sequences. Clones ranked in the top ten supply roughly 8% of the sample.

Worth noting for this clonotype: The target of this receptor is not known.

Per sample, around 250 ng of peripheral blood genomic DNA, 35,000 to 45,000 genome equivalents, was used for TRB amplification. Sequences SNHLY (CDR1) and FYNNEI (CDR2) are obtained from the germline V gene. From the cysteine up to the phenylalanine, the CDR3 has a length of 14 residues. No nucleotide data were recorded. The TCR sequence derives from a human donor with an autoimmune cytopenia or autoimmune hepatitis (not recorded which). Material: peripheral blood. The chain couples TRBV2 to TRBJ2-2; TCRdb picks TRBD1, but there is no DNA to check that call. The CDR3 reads CASSGTGNTGELFF.